The 21 T cell receptor beta chains presented below share a single source sample, sequenced in a study of beta chain features in type 1 diabetes. Expressed TCRB transcripts were sequenced because the entire RNA isolate underwent reverse transcription. Using immunoSEQ multiplex PCR, the repertoire was profiled, and TCRdb retains in-frame clones only, with some absent. The sample consists of 400,000 to 600,000 clones, 25% to 35% of them appearing once. Sequencing was done on a sample of naive CD4+ T cells from blood. The source is a man younger than 35 in good health.

This clone has a handful of counts. This chain uses TRBV30 with TRBJ2-7, with 10 positions matching TRBD1. CDR1 GTSNPN and CDR2 SVGIG come from the germline V gene (reference sequence). J was trimmed by 0 bases and V by 4 bases; bases with no gene match: 3. CDR3 length equals 14 residues. The CDR3 DNA is TGTGCCTGGACCCGGGACAGGGGCTCCTACGAGCAGTACTTC. Its translation: CAWTRDRGSYEQYF.

The sample holds one count of this clone. The chain has TRBV6-5 and TRBJ2-2; 9 bases fit TRBD2. Trimming at V came to 0 bases and at J to 9 bases, leaving 8 bases not matched to a gene. The length of the CDR3 is 16 residues. The germline CDR1 and CDR2 sequences are MNHEY and SVGAGI. In DNA, the CDR3 is TGTGCCAGCAGTTACTCCGGGACTAGCTTTTTCCGGGAGCTGTTTTTT. Protein: CASSYSGTSFFRELFF.

On this clone itself: Different DNA sequences within this sample yield the same CDR3. The V gene is TRBV5-1, the J gene TRBJ2-1, with 12 bases fitting TRBD2. In germline, CDR1 is SGHRS, CDR2 YFSETQ. This CDR3 is 15 amino acids long. With V trimmed by 0 bases and J by 8 bases, 3 bases remained unmatched. The CDR3 region has the DNA TGCGCCAGCAGCTTGGGCCTAGCGGGAGGGGATGAGCAGTTCTTC. It translates to CASSLGLAGGDEQFF. Complete variable domain (other parts from reference TRBV5-1 and TRBJ2-1): KAGVTQTPRYLIKTRGQQVTLSCSPISGHRSVSWYQQTPGQGLQFLFEYFSETQRNKGNFPGRFSGRQFSNSRSEMNVSTLELGDSALYLCASSLGLAGGDEQFFGPGTRLTVL.

This clone was detected a few times. V is TRBV2 and J is TRBJ2-7, with D perhaps given as TRBD1 or TRBD2 (6 bases each). CDR1 and CDR2 (germline): SNHLY, FYNNEI. Deletions cut 7 bases from V and 3 bases from J, with 10 bases between. This CDR3 spans 12 amino acids. CDR3 region: CASKEGDYEQYF. In nucleotides, the CDR3 is TGTGCCAGCAAGGAGGGGGACTACGAGCAGTACTTC.

The CDR3 here is CASRGVWTGELFF. CDR3 bases: TGTGCCAGCAGGGGAGTATGGACCGGGGAGCTGTTTTTT. This rearrangement joins TRBV27 to TRBJ2-2, with D possibly being TRBD2 (5 bases). Trimming shortened V by 6 bases and J by 5 bases, and 10 bases separated the two germline ends. The CDR3 has 13 amino acids. CDR1 and CDR2 from the germline V gene are MNHEY and SMNVEV (reference sequence).

In this sample, this clone turned up a few times. The chain carries TRBV30 and TRBJ2-7; D is possibly TRBD1 (5 bases). CDR1 is GTSNPN and CDR2 is SVGIG in the germline V gene (reference sequence). The CDR3 has 14 residues. V was trimmed by 0 bases and J by 2 bases, leaving 11 bases between them. The CDR3 loop reads CAWSVRLDTYEQYF. The CDR3 bases are TGTGCCTGGAGTGTGAGGCTGGACACCTACGAGCAGTACTTC.

The CDR3 reads CSVWGSGNIQYF. In DNA form, the CDR3 reads TGCAGCGTTTGGGGTTCAGGAAACATTCAGTACTTC. The chain carries TRBV29-1 and TRBJ2-4; D gene unclear. V was cut by 5 bases and J by 6 bases, with 11 bases left in between. The CDR3 spans 12 residues. Per the germline V gene, CDR1 is SQVTM and CDR2 is ANQGSEA.

The chain joins TRBV30 to TRBJ1-1; D call uncertain. The CDR3 covers 11 residues. The germline V and J ends were trimmed by 3 bases and 5 bases, with 7 bases remaining between them. The germline V gene has CDR1 GTSNPN and CDR2 SVGIG (reference sequence). The CDR3 sequence: CAWRSSTEAFF. The CDR3 region has the DNA TGTGCCTGGAGAAGTTCGACTGAAGCTTTCTTT.

About this clone: The same CDR3 can be traced to other DNA sequences in this sample. The rearrangement links TRBV30 to TRBJ2-7, with D possibly being TRBD2 (6 bases). Germline V gene data show CDR1 as GTSNPN and CDR2 as SVGIG (reference sequence). The ends were cut back, 2 bases at V and 1 base at J, with 9 bases in the middle. The CDR3 is 13 amino acids. The CDR3 spells CAWSTGRSYEQYF. The CDR3 DNA sequence: TGTGCCTGGAGTACCGGGAGATCCTACGAGCAGTACTTC.

This clone was detected a few times. This chain joins TRBV30 and TRBJ1-5, with TRBD1 matching over 10 bases. The trim removed 0 bases at V and 6 bases at J, leaving 5 bases unmatched. Germline CDR1 is GTSNPN and CDR2 is SVGIG (reference sequence). The CDR3 length is 15 residues. CDR3 sequence: CAWSVGQGRGQPQHF. CDR3 sequence (DNA): TGTGCCTGGAGTGTGGGACAGGGGAGAGGTCAGCCCCAGCATTTT.

The J gene is TRBJ1-5, the V gene TRBV6-6; 7 nucleotides align to TRBD1. CDR3 length: 14 amino acids. V lost 2 bases, J lost 4 bases, and 2 bases stayed unmatched. Germline CDR1 reads MNHNY; CDR2 reads SVGAGI (reference sequence). CDR3 nucleotide sequence: TGTGCCAGCAGTTACGCACAGGGGAATCAGCCCCAGCATTTT. Protein product: CASSYAQGNQPQHF.

In this sample, this clone turned up a few times. The CDR3 region has the DNA TGTGCCAGCAGTGTGGAGGGGATTCAGCCCCAGCATTTT. Protein product: CASSVEGIQPQHF. V gene TRBV2 combines with J gene TRBJ1-5; TRBD1 is a possible D gene (5 bases). V was clipped by 4 bases and J by 6 bases, with 10 bases between them. The length of the CDR3 is 13 residues. CDR1 is SNHLY, CDR2 FYNNEI, per germline.

The gene calls are TRBV6-5 and TRBJ1-5; D call uncertain. This CDR3 is 13 amino acids long. The germline V gene has CDR1 MNHEY and CDR2 SVGAGI. The germline V and J ends were trimmed by 5 bases and 1 base, with 6 bases remaining between them. CDR3 sequence (DNA): TGTGCCAGCAGTGGAGGGAGCAATCAGCCCCAGCATTTT. Translating it yields CASSGGSNQPQHF.

This clone occurred a few times. V gene TRBV15 combines with J gene TRBJ2-7; no clear D. This CDR3 region has 15 residues. Trimming took 5 bases from V and 4 from J, leaving 18 bases between them. Germline V gene lookup returns CDR1 LNHNV and CDR2 YYDKDF (reference sequence). The CDR3: CATSPNLEIGYEQYF. For the CDR3, the DNA is TGTGCCACCAGCCCCAATCTGGAAATCGGATACGAGCAGTACTTC.

This clone was observed a handful of times. The rearrangement joins TRBV15 to TRBJ1-5; tentative D call: TRBD1 (6 bases). Germline-derived CDR1 and CDR2 are LNHNV and YYDKDF (reference sequence). Deletions cut 0 bases from V and 1 base from J, with 7 bases between. CDR3 length equals 15 residues. In DNA, the CDR3 is TGTGCCACCAGCAGAGAACAGGGAAGCAATCAGCCCCAGCATTTT. It yields the protein CATSREQGSNQPQHF.

The genes are TRBV10-3 and TRBJ2-7; 8 bases are shared with TRBD2. V lost 6 bases and J lost 4; bases outside the gene matches: 5. Germline values: CDR1 ENHRY, CDR2 SYGVKD. The CDR3 length is 13 residues. The CDR3 DNA sequence: TGTGCCATCAGGCCGGGAGGGCCGTACGAGCAGTACTTC. Amino acids: CAIRPGGPYEQYF.

The chain recombines TRBV2 with TRBJ1-2; TRBD1 matches 7 bases. The CDR3 loop spans 14 amino acids. Germline CDR1 is SNHLY and CDR2 is FYNNEI. Trimming removed 6 bases from V and 6 bases from J; junction bases left unmatched: 10. The CDR3 is CASSLDRVTDGYTF. The DNA for the CDR3 is TGTGCCAGCAGCCTAGACAGGGTCACTGATGGCTACACCTTC.

This clone was observed a handful of times. The J gene is TRBJ2-5, the V gene TRBV29-1; D call uncertain. Germline CDR1 is SQVTM and CDR2 is ANQGSEA. The CDR3 totals 13 residues. The V gene lost 2 bases and the J gene lost 0 bases, with 7 bases spanning the gap. CDR3 residues: CSVEREYQETQYF. CDR3 coding DNA: TGCAGCGTTGAACGAGAGTACCAAGAGACCCAGTACTTC. Full variable domain (remainder filled in from reference TRBV29-1 and TRBJ2-5): SAVISQKPSRDICQRGTSLTIQCQVDSQVTMMFWYRQQPGQSLTLIATANQGSEATYESGFVIDKFPISRPNLTFSTLTVSNMSPEDSSIYLCSVEREYQETQYFGPGTRLLVL.

J is TRBJ1-1 and V is TRBV7-6, with TRBD1 as a possible D gene (5 bases). The CDR3 consists of 12 residues. The germline V gene encodes CDR1 SGHVS and CDR2 FNYEAQ. The V end lost 11 bases, the J end lost 4 bases, and 14 bases lay between the germline ends. CDR3 DNA sequence: TGTGCCGTCAAGGGGCAAGGCACTGAAGCTTTCTTT. Protein product: CAVKGQGTEAFF.

Here the CDR3 reads CASSPGPGSYEQYF. CDR3 DNA sequence: TGTGCCAGCAGCCCGGGACCCGGATCCTACGAGCAGTACTTC. The chain employs TRBV5-4 and TRBJ2-7, with D possibly called TRBD1 or TRBD2 (5 bases each). CDR3 length: 14 amino acids. Germline V gives CDR1 SGHNT, CDR2 YYREEE (reference sequence). V lost 4 bases and J lost 1, with 12 bases in between.

This chain connects TRBV6-1 to TRBJ1-1; no definite D call. Germline assignment: CDR1 MNHNS and CDR2 SASEGT. The V and J ends lost 1 base and 6 bases respectively, with 9 bases between them. This CDR3 comprises 13 residues. The CDR3 sequence is CASSEVVVPEAFF. In DNA, the CDR3 is TGTGCCAGCAGTGAAGTCGTGGTCCCTGAAGCTTTCTTT.